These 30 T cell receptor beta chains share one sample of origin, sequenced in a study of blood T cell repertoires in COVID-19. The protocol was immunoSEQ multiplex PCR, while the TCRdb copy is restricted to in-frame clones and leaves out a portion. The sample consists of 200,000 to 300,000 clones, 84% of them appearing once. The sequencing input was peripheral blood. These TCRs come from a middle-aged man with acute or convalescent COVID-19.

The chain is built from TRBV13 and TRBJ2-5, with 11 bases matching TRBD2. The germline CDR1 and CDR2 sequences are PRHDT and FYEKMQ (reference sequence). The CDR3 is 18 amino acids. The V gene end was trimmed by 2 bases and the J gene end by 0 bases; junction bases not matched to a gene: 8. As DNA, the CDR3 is TGTGCCAGCAGCTTAATGACTAGCGGGGACCTCTACCAAGAGACCCAGTACTTC. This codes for CASSLMTSGDLYQETQYF.

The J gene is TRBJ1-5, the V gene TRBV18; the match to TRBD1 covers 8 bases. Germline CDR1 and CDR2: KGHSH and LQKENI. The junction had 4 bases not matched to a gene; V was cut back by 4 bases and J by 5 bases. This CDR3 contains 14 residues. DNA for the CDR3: TGTGCCAGCTCACAACAGGGGGTAGATCAGCCCCAGCATTTT. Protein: CASSQQGVDQPQHF.

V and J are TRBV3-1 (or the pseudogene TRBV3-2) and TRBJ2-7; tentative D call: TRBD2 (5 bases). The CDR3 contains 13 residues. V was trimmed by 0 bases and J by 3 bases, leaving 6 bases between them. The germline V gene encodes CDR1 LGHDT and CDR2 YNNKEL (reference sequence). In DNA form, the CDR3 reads TGTGCCAGCAGCCAAGACGGACTCTACGAGCAGTACTTC. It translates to CASSQDGLYEQYF.

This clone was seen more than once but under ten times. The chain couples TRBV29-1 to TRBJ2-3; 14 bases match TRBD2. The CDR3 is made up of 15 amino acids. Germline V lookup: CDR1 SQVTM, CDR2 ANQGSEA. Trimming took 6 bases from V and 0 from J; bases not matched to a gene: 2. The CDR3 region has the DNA TGCAGCGTCGGGACTAGCGGGGGTAGCACAGATACGCAGTATTTT. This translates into CSVGTSGGSTDTQYF.

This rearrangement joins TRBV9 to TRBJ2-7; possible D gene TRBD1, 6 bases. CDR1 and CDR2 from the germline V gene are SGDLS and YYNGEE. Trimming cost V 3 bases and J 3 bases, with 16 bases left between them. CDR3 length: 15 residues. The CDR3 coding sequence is TGTGCCAGCAGCGAGGGGACAAGCCCTGACTACGAGCAGTACTTC. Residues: CASSEGTSPDYEQYF. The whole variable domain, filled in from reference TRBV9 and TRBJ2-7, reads DSGVTQTPKHLITATGQRVTLRCSPRSGDLSVYWYQQSLDQGLQFLIQYYNGEERAKGNILERFSAQQFPDLHSELNLSSLELGDSALYFCASSEGTSPDYEQYFGPGTRLTVT.

The CDR3 DNA reads TGTGCCTGGGGTACGGACAGCTCCTATAATTCACCCCTCCACTTT. Its protein product is CAWGTDSSYNSPLHF. The genes are TRBV30 and TRBJ1-6; D is perhaps TRBD1 (6 bases). The CDR3 length is 15 residues. The V and J ends lost 5 bases and 0 bases respectively, with 11 bases between them. The V gene's germline CDR1 is GTSNPN and CDR2 SVGIG (reference sequence).

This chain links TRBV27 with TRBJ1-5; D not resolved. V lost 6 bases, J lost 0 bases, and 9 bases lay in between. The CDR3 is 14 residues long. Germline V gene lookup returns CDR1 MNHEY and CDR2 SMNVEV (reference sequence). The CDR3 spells CASSLQDSNQPQHF. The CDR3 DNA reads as TGTGCCAGCAGCCTCCAGGATAGCAATCAGCCCCAGCATTTT.

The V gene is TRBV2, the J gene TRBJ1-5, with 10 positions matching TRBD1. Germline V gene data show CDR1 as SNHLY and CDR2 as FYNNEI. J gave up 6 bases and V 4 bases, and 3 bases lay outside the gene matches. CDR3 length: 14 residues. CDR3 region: CASSGQGAFQPQHF. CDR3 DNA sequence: TGTGCCAGCAGTGGACAGGGGGCCTTTCAGCCCCAGCATTTT.

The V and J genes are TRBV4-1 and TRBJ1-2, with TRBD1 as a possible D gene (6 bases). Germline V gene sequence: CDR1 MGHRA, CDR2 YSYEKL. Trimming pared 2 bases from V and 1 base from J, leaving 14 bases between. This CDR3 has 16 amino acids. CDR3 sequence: CASSQPAQGGNYGYTF. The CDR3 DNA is TGCGCCAGCAGCCAACCTGCTCAAGGGGGTAACTATGGCTACACCTTC.

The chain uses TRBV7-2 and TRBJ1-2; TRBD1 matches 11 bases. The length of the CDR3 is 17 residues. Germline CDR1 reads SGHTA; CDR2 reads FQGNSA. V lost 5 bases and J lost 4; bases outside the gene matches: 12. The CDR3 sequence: CASSLGGTGGFSYGYTF. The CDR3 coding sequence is TGTGCCAGCAGCCTAGGGGGGACAGGGGGTTTCAGCTATGGCTACACCTTC.

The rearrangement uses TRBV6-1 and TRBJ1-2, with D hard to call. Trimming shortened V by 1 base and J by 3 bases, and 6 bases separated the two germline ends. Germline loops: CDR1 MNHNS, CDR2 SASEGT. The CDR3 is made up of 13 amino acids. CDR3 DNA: TGTGCCAGCAGTGAAGGGGAGGACTATGGCTACACCTTC. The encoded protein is CASSEGEDYGYTF.

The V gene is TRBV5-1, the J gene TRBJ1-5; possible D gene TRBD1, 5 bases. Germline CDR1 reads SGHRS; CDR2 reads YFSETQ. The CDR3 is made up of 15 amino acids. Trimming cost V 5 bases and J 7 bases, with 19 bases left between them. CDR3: CASRPGAQGEQPQHF. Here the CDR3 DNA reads TGCGCCAGCAGACCTGGGGCCCAGGGTGAGCAGCCCCAGCATTTT.

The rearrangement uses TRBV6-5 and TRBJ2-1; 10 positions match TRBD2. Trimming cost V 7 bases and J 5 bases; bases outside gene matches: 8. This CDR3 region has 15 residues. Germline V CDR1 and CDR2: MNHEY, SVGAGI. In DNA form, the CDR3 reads TGTGCCAGCAATCATCGAGCGGGAGGGAACAATGAGCAGTTCTTC. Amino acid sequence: CASNHRAGGNNEQFF.

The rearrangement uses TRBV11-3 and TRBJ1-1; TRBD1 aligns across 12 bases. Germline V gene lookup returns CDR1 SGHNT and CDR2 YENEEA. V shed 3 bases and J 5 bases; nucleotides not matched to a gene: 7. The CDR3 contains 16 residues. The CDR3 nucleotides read TGTGCCAGCAGCTTTCCGGGACAGGGGGCAGGGACTGAAGCTTTCTTT. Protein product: CASSFPGQGAGTEAFF. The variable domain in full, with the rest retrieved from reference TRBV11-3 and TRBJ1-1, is EAGVVQSPRYKIIEKKQPVAFWCNPISGHNTLYWYLQNLGQGPELLIRYENEEAVDDSQLPKDRFSAERLKGVDSTLKIQPAELGDSAVYLCASSFPGQGAGTEAFFGQGTRLTVV.

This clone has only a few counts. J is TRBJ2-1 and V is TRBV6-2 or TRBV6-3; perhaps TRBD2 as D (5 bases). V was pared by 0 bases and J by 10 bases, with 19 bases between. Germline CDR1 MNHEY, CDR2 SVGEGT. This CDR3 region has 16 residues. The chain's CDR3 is CASSYSSSGNRVEQFF. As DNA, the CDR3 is TGTGCCAGCAGTTACTCGTCCTCCGGGAATCGGGTGGAGCAGTTCTTC.

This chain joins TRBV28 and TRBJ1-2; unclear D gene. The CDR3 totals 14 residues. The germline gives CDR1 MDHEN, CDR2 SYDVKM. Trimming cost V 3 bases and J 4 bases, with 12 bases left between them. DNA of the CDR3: TGTGCCAGCAGTTTTAAGAGGGCTTCCTATGGCTACACCTTC. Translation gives CASSFKRASYGYTF.

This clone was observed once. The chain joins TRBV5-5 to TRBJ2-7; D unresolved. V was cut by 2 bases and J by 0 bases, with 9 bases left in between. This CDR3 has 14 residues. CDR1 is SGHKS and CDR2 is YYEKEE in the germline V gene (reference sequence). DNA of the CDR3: TGTGCCAGCAGCTTCGTAGTGAGCTCCTACGAGCAGTACTTC. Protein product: CASSFVVSSYEQYF.

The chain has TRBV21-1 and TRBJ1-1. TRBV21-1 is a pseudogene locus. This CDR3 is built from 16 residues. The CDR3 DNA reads TGTGCCAGCAGCAAGTTGGAGAGGTGTCGAAACACTGAAGCTTTCTTT. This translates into CASSKLERCRNTEAFF.

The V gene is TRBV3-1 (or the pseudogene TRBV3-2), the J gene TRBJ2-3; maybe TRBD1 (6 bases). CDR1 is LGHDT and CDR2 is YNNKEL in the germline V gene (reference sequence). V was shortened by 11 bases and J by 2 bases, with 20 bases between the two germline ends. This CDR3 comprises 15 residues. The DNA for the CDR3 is TGTGCCTGTGCCAGGGGCGAGACTTTCACAGATACGCAGTATTTT. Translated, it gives CACARGETFTDTQYF.

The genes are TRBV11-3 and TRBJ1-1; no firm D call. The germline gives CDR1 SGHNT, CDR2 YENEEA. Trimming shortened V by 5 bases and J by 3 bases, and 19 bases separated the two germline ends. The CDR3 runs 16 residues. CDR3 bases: TGTGCCAGCAGCCCGGATGTGTTAGACGGGGACACTGAAGCTTTCTTT. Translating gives CASSPDVLDGDTEAFF.

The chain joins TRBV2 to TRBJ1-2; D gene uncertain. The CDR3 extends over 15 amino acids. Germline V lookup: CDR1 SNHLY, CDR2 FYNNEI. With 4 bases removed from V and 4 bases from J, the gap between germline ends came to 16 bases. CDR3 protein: CASSAEIESIYGYTF. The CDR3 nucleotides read TGTGCCAGCAGTGCCGAAATAGAAAGTATCTATGGCTACACCTTC.

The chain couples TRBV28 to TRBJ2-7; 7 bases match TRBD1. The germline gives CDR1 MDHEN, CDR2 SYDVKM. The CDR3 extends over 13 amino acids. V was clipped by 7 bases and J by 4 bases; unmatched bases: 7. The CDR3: CASTTGAVYEQYF. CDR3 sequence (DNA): TGTGCCAGCACTACAGGGGCCGTTTACGAGCAGTACTTC.

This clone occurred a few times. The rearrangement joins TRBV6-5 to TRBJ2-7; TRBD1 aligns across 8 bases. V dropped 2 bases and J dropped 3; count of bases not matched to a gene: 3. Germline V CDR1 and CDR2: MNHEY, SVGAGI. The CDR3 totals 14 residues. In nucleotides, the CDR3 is TGTGCCAGCAGTTACCTGACAGGGGACTACGAGCAGTACTTC. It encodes CASSYLTGDYEQYF.

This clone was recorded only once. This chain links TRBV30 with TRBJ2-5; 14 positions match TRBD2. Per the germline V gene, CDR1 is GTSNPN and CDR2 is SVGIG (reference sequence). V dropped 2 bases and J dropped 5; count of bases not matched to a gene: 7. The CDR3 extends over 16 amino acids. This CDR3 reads CAWSIGTSGSRETQYF. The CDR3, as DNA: TGTGCCTGGAGTATCGGGACTAGCGGGAGTCGGGAGACCCAGTACTTC.

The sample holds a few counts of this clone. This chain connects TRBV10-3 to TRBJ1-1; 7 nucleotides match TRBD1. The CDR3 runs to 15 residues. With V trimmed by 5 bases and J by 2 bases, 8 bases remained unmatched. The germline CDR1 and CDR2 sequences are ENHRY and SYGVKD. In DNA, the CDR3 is TGTGCCATCAGTCGGGACAGTAGCCTCAACACTGAAGCTTTCTTT. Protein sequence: CAISRDSSLNTEAFF.

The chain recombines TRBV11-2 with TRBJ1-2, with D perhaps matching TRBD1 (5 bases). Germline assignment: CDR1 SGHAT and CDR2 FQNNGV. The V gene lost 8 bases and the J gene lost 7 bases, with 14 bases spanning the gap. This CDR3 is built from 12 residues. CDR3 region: CASSGGIGGYTF. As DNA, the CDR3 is TGTGCCAGCTCCGGGGGGATAGGTGGCTACACCTTC.

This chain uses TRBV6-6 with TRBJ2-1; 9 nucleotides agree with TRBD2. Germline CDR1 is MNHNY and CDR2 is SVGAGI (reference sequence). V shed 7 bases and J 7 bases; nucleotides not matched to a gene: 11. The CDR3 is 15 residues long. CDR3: CASTIAGVGSNEQFF. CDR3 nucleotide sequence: TGTGCCAGCACTATAGCGGGAGTGGGTTCGAATGAGCAGTTCTTC.

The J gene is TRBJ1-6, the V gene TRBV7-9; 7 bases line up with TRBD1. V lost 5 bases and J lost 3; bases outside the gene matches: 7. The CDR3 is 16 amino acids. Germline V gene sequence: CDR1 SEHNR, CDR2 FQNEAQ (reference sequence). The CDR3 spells CASSQDRFGYNSPLHF. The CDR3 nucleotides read TGTGCCAGCAGCCAGGACAGGTTCGGCTATAATTCACCCCTCCACTTT.

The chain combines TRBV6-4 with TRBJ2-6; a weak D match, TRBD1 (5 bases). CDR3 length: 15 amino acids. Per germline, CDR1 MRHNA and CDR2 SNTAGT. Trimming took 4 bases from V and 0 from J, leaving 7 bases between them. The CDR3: CASSADSSGANVLTF. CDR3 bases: TGTGCCAGCAGTGCCGACAGCTCTGGGGCCAACGTCCTGACTTTC.

The CDR3 DNA sequence: TGTGCCAGCAAGACACAAACCACTGAAGCTTTCTTT. It codes for CASKTQTTEAFF. The rearrangement uses TRBV11-2 and TRBJ1-1; D unresolved. The CDR3 length is 12 residues. CDR1 is SGHAT and CDR2 is FQNNGV in the germline V gene. The V and J ends lost 7 bases and 4 bases respectively, with 10 bases between them.